This T cell receptor (beta chain) was obtained from a study of vaccination and CD4 T cells after COVID-19. About the research overall: For control cultures, the treatment was a CEFX pool, an HIV-1 Nef pool, or no peptide.

The germline CDR1 and CDR2 sequences are SGHRS and YFSETQ. The length of the CDR3 is 14 residues. J gave up 15 bases and V 0 bases, and 11 bases lay outside the gene matches. This clonotype was seen a handful of times. The antigen is not known. The sample's treatment: approximately 11-day PBMC culture with coronavirus spike peptide pools or control peptides (ViraFEST assay). Scientists ran DNA taken from cultured CD4+ T cells through the Oncomine TCR Beta short-read assay for sequencing. Using its own MiXCR run on the PCR reads, TCRdb lists one record per CDR3 protein. Counted here are 15,000 to 20,000 distinct CDR3 sequences, around 45% occurring once; the ten biggest clones make up about 14%.

The sequenced sample consisted of CD4+ T cells from blood, cultured in vitro. This receptor was identified in a human donor who had recovered from COVID-19. V usage is TRBV5-1 and J usage is TRBJ2-1; 8 bases are a match to TRBD2. CDR3 sequence: CASSLDTPGLEGFF. CDR3 DNA: TGCGCCAGCAGCTTGGACACACCGGGACTAGAGGGGTTCTTC.